This T cell receptor (beta chain) was documented in a study of blood T cell repertoires in COVID-19. The CDR3 contains 16 residues. The germline V gene has CDR1 MNHEY and CDR2 SVGEGT. Trimming stripped 6 bases from V and 3 bases from J, with 21 bases between. Generated by immunoSEQ multiplex PCR, the TCRdb table keeps only in-frame clones and is missing some. The data hold 100,000 to 110,000 clones, with about 90% observed a single time. This clone showed up just a few times. The sequence was obtained from a man aged 25-45 years in a cohort sampled during active COVID-19. The sample consisted of peripheral blood. This rearrangement joins TRBV6-2 or TRBV6-3 to TRBJ2-7; TRBD1 is a possible D gene (5 bases). DNA for the CDR3: TGTGCCAGCAGCTCCGCCAGGGCCCGTCCCCTCTACGAGCAGTACTTC. This translates into CASSSARARPLYEQYF.